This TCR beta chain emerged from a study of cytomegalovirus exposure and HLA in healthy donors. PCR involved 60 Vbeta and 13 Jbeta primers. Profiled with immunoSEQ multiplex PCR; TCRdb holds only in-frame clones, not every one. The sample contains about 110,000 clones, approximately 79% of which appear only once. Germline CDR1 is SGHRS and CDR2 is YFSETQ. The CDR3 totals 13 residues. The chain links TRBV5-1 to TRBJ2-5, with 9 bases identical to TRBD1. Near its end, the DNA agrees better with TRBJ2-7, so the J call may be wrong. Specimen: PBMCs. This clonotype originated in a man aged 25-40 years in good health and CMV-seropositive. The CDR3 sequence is CASSFTGGNEQYF. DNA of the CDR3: TGCGCCAGCAGCTTCACAGGGGGCAACGAGCAGTACTTC.